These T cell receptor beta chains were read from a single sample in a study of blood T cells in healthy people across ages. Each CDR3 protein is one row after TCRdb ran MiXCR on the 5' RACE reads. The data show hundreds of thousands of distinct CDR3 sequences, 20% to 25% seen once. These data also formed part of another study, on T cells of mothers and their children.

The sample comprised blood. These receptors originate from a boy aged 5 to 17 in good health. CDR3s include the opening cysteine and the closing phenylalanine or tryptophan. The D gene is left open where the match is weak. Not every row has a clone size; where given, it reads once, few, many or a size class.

CDR3: CASSLIGTGNTEAFF; DNA: TGTGCCAGCAGCCTGATCGGGACAGGGAACACTGAAGCTTTCTTT; V: TRBV3-1; J: TRBJ1-1; size: .; D: TRBD1
CDR3: CASSLEPAGGYYNEQFF; DNA: TGTGCCAGCAGCTTAGAGCCAGCGGGAGGGTACTACAATGAGCAGTTCTTC; V: TRBV7-3; J: TRBJ2-1; size: .; D: TRBD2
CDR3: CASSWRREINEQFF; DNA: TGTGCCAGCAGTTGGCGGCGGGAGATCAATGAGCAGTTCTTC; V: TRBV27; J: TRBJ2-1; size: .; D: TRBD2
CDR3: CASSQPGRREYNEQFF; DNA: TGTGCCAGCAGCCAGCCGGGACGCAGAGAGTACAATGAGCAGTTCTTC; V: TRBV4-2; J: TRBJ2-1; size: .; D: .
CDR3: CASSQSGAGRYEQYF; DNA: TGCGCCAGCAGCCAGTCGGGGGCAGGGAGATACGAGCAGTACTTC; V: TRBV4-3; J: TRBJ2-7; size: .; D: .
CDR3: CASSLVGAGTGRKETQYF; DNA: TGTGCCAGCAGCTTAGTTGGGGCCGGGACAGGGCGTAAAGAGACCCAGTACTTC; V: TRBV7-2; J: TRBJ2-5; size: .; D: TRBD1
CDR3: CASRPTSGPGDEQFF; DNA: TGTGCCAGCAGGCCCACTAGCGGACCCGGCGATGAGCAGTTCTTC; V: TRBV12-3/TRBV12-4; J: TRBJ2-1; size: few; D: TRBD2
CDR3: CASSSGNWDEQYF; DNA: TGTGCCAGCAGTTCCGGGAACTGGGACGAGCAGTACTTC; V: TRBV27; J: TRBJ2-7; size: few; D: .
CDR3: CASSQDLQRLSTDTQYF; DNA: TGTGCCAGCAGCCAAGATCTTCAGCGACTTAGCACAGATACGCAGTATTTT; V: TRBV3-1; J: TRBJ2-3; size: .; D: .
CDR3: CASGGEKISGNTIYF; DNA: TGTGCCAGCGGTGGGGAAAAGATCTCTGGAAACACCATATATTTT; V: TRBV3-1; J: TRBJ1-3; size: .; D: .
CDR3: CASSPLGSGVPEQYF; DNA: TGTGCCAGCAGCCCTCTTGGGAGCGGGGTACCCGAGCAGTACTTC; V: TRBV14; J: TRBJ2-7; size: few; D: TRBD2
CDR3: CASSVVRARPANTGELFF; DNA: TGTGCCAGCAGCGTAGTCAGGGCAAGACCCGCGAACACCGGGGAGCTGTTTTTT; V: TRBV9; J: TRBJ2-2; size: .; D: .
CDR3: CASLDTGELFF; DNA: TGTGCCAGCCTGGACACCGGGGAGCTGTTTTTT; V: TRBV12-3/TRBV12-4; J: TRBJ2-2; size: few; D: .
CDR3: CSAPTSGGGNEQFF; DNA: TGCAGTGCTCCGACTAGCGGGGGGGGCAATGAGCAGTTCTTC; V: TRBV20-1; J: TRBJ2-1; size: few; D: TRBD2
CDR3: CASSLEQGTKNIQYF; DNA: TGCGCCAGCAGCTTGGAACAGGGGACCAAAAACATTCAGTACTTC; V: TRBV5-1; J: TRBJ2-4; size: few; D: TRBD1
CDR3: CASSLFRREAYNEQFF; DNA: TGTGCCAGCAGTTTATTTCGGCGGGAGGCCTACAATGAGCAGTTCTTC; V: TRBV28; J: TRBJ2-1; size: .; D: TRBD2
CDR3: CASNTQGENIQYF; DNA: TGTGCCAGCAATACACAGGGAGAGAACATTCAGTACTTC; V: TRBV28; J: TRBJ2-4; size: few; D: .
CDR3: CASRPTGTSGGFGQYF; DNA: TGTGCCAGCAGGCCTACTGGGACTAGCGGGGGATTCGGGCAGTACTTC; V: TRBV12-3/TRBV12-4; J: TRBJ2-7; size: .; D: TRBD2
CDR3: CSATTGTVATNEKLFF; DNA: TGCAGTGCTACGACAGGGACGGTAGCGACTAATGAAAAACTGTTTTTT; V: TRBV20-1; J: TRBJ1-4; size: .; D: TRBD1
CDR3: CASSQGQGNTEAFF; DNA: TGTGCCAGCAGCCAAGGACAGGGGAACACTGAAGCTTTCTTT; V: TRBV4-1; J: TRBJ1-1; size: many; D: TRBD1
CDR3: CASRQPTGLGETQYF; DNA: TGTGCCAGCAGACAGCCGACAGGGTTAGGGGAGACCCAGTACTTC; V: TRBV7-9; J: TRBJ2-5; size: .; D: TRBD1
CDR3: CASSQGLTGGAYEQYF; DNA: TGTGCCAGCAGCCAAGGATTAACAGGGGGCGCGTACGAGCAGTACTTC; V: TRBV3-1; J: TRBJ2-7; size: .; D: TRBD1
CDR3: CASRSGQNIQYF; DNA: TGTGCCAGCAGATCAGGCCAAAACATTCAGTACTTC; V: TRBV28; J: TRBJ2-4; size: .; D: .
CDR3: CASTYREVAYEQYF; DNA: TGTGCCAGCACCTACAGGGAGGTGGCCTACGAGCAGTACTTC; V: TRBV7-2; J: TRBJ2-7; size: .; D: .
CDR3: CSAPSGGNTGELFF; DNA: TGCAGTGCTCCGTCGGGCGGGAACACCGGGGAGCTGTTTTTT; V: TRBV20-1; J: TRBJ2-2; size: few; D: .
CDR3: CASSGIMNTEAFF; DNA: TGTGCCAGTAGCGGCATTATGAACACTGAAGCTTTCTTT; V: TRBV27; J: TRBJ1-1; size: .; D: .
CDR3: CASSESDEDTIYF; DNA: TGTGCCAGCAGTGAATCCGACGAGGACACCATATATTTT; V: TRBV6-1; J: TRBJ1-3; size: few; D: .
CDR3: CASSLNQRIFGTEIYEQYF; DNA: TGTGCCAGCAGTTTAAACCAGAGGATCTTCGGGACAGAAATTTACGAGCAGTACTTC; V: TRBV7-2; J: TRBJ2-7; size: .; D: TRBD1
CDR3: CASSLRRRRGQETQYF; DNA: TGTGCCAGCAGTTTAAGGCGGCGCAGGGGGCAAGAGACCCAGTACTTC; V: TRBV28; J: TRBJ2-5; size: .; D: TRBD1
CDR3: CASGSHPLGQSNEKLFF; DNA: TGTGCTAGTGGCTCTCACCCACTGGGGCAGTCTAATGAAAAACTGTTTTTT; V: TRBV12-5; J: TRBJ1-4; size: .; D: .
CDR3: CASIPSPQRLYNYGYTF; DNA: TGTGCCAGCATACCCTCCCCACAGAGACTTTATAACTATGGCTACACCTTC; V: TRBV12-3/TRBV12-4; J: TRBJ1-2; size: few; D: .
CDR3: CASSASGSSQNEQYF; DNA: TGCGCCAGCAGCGCAAGCGGGAGTAGTCAAAACGAGCAGTACTTC; V: TRBV5-1; J: TRBJ2-7; size: .; D: TRBD2